The clone carrying this T cell receptor (beta chain) was counted many times. Its antigen is still unknown. CDR1 and CDR2 (germline): ENHRY, SYGVKD. V shed 6 bases and J shed 8 bases, with 20 bases lying between them. The CDR3 loop spans 15 amino acids. The data stem from a study of T cells after yellow fever vaccination. By 5'RACE template switching, TCR cDNA was produced, with a universal primer site and UMIs added in the process. TCRdb redid the calling of the 5' RACE reads with MiXCR, one entry per CDR3 protein. The data hold 29,000 or so distinct CDR3 sequences, with about 5% observed a single time. The study's findings and limits: CD4 and CD8 compartments shared a small share of clonotypes, likely from convergent recombination.

The rearrangement joins TRBV10-3 to TRBJ2-1; a possible D gene is TRBD2 (6 bases). The sequence derives from a young man who received the YFV17D yellow fever vaccine. This material consisted of CD8+ T cells sorted from PBMCs, taken 10 days after the yellow fever booster vaccination. The CDR3 spells CAISDPGARADEQFF. CDR3 bases: TGTGCCATCAGCGATCCGGGAGCCAGGGCCGATGAGCAGTTCTTC.